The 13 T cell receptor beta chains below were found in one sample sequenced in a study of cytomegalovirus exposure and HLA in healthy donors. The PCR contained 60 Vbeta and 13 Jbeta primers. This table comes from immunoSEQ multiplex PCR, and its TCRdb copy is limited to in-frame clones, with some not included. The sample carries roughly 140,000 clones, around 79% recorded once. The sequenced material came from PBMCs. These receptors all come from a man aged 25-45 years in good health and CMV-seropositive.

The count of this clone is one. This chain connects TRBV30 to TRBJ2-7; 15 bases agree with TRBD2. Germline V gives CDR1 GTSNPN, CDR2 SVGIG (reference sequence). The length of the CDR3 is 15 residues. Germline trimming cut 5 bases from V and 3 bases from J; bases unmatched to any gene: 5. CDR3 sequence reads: CAWSPGLAGGYEQYF. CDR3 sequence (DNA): TGTGCCTGGTCACCGGGACTAGCGGGAGGCTACGAGCAGTACTTC.

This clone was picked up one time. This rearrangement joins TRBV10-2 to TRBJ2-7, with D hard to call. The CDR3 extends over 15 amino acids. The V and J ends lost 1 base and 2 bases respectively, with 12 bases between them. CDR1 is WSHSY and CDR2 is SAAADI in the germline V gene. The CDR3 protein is CASSELNAVTYEQYF. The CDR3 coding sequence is TGCGCCAGCAGTGAGTTAAATGCAGTTACCTACGAGCAGTACTTC.

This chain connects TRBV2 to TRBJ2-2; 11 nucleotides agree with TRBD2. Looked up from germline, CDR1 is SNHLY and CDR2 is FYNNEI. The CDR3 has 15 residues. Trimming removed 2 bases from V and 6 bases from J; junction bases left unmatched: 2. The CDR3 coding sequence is TGTGCCAGCAGTGAACTAGCGGGGGGCCCCGGGGAGCTGTTTTTT. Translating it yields CASSELAGGPGELFF.

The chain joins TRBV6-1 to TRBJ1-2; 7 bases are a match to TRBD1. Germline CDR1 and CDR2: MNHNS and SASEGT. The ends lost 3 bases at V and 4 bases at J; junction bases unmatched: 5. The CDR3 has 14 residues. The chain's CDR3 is CASSDPGTVYGYTF. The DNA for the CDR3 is TGTGCCAGCAGTGACCCCGGGACAGTCTATGGCTACACCTTC.

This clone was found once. In DNA, the CDR3 is TGTGCCAGCTCACCCCCTAGCGGGCCTGTTACCGAGCAGTACTTC. It yields the protein CASSPPSGPVTEQYF. The chain carries TRBV18 and TRBJ2-7; TRBD2 agrees at 8 bases. The CDR3 is 15 residues long. In germline, CDR1 is KGHSH, CDR2 LQKENI. The J segment lost 6 bases and the V segment lost 3 bases, leaving 10 bases of the junction unmatched.

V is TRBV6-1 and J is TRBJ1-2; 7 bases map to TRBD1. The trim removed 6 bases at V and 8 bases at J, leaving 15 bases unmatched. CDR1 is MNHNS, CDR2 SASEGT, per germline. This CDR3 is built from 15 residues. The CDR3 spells CASRPTGKSALGYTF. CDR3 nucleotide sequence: TGTGCCAGCAGGCCGACAGGGAAATCCGCCCTCGGCTACACCTTC.

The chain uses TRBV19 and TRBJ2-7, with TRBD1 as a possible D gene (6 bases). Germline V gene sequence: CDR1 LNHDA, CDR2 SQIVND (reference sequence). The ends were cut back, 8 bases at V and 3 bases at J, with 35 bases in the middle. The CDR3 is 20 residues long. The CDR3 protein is CASGPAPLGAGEVIIYEQYF. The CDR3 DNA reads TGTGCCAGTGGCCCGGCACCCCTAGGGGCAGGGGAAGTAATAATCTACGAGCAGTACTTC. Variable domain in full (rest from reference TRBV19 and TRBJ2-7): DGGITQSPKYLFRKEGQNVTLSCEQNLNHDAMYWYRQDPGQGLRLIYYSQIVNDFQKGDIAEGYSVSREKKESFPLTVTSAQKNPTAFYLCASGPAPLGAGEVIIYEQYFGPGTRLTVT.

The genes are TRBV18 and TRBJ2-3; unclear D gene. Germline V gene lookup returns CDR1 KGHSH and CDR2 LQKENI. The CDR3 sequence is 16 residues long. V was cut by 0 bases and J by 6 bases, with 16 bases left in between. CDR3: CASSPPGLETSDTQYF. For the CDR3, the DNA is TGTGCCAGCTCACCACCGGGTCTAGAGACCTCGGATACGCAGTATTTT. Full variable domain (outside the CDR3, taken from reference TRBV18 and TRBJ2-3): NAGVMQNPRHLVRRRGQEARLRCSPMKGHSHVYWYRQLPEEGLKFMVYLQKENIIDESGMPKERFSAEFPKEGPSILRIQQVVRGDSAAYFCASSPPGLETSDTQYFGPGTRLTVL.

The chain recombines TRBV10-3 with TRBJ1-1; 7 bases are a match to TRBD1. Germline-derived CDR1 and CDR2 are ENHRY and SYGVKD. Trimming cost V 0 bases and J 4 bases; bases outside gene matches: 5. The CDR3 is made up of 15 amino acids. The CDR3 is CAISESGTAGTEAFF. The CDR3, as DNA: TGTGCCATCAGTGAGTCCGGGACAGCAGGCACTGAAGCTTTCTTT.

This chain's CDR3 is CASSPGLASTDTQYF. Written as DNA, the CDR3 is TGTGCCAGCAGCCCTGGACTAGCCTCCACAGATACGCAGTATTTT. The genes are TRBV5-4 and TRBJ2-3; 8 bases fit TRBD2. The length of the CDR3 is 15 residues. Per the germline V gene, CDR1 is SGHNT and CDR2 is YYREEE (reference sequence). V dropped 4 bases and J dropped 2; count of bases not matched to a gene: 6.

CDR3 coding DNA: TGTGCCAGCAGTTTAGGAGGGAAAATCTATGGCTACACCTTC. Translation gives CASSLGGKIYGYTF. J is TRBJ1-2 and V is TRBV28; D unresolved. CDR3 length: 14 residues. V was cut by 2 bases and J by 4 bases, with 11 bases left in between. Germline-derived CDR1 and CDR2 are MDHEN and SYDVKM.

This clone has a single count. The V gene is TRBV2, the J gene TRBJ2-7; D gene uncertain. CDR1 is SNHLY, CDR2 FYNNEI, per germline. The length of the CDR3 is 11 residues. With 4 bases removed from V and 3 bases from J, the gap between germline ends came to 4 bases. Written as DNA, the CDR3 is TGTGCCAGCAGTGGTTACTACGAGCAGTACTTC. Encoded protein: CASSGYYEQYF.

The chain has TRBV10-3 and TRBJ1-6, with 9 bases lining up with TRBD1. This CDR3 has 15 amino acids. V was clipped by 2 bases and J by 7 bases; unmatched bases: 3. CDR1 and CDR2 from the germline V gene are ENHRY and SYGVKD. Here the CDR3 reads CAISEGQGSNSPLHF. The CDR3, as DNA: TGTGCCATCAGTGAGGGACAGGGGTCGAATTCACCCCTCCACTTT.